This TCR beta chain was captured by sequencing in a study of identical twins. V lost 8 bases to trimming and J lost 3 bases, with 14 bases between them. The CDR3 spans 13 residues. TCRdb re-derived calls from the 5' RACE reads in MiXCR, one entry per CDR3 protein. The sample includes some 760,000 distinct CDR3 sequences, 15% to 20% of them seen just once. The data also belong to a second study, concerning T cells expressing NK-cell markers.

The gene calls are TRBV12-3 or TRBV12-4 and TRBJ2-7; D is unclear. The sequence was obtained from a young woman in good health. Material for sequencing was PBMCs. This chain's CDR3 is CASARSPYYEQYF. CDR3 coding DNA: TGTGCCAGCGCCAGGTCCCCGTACTACGAGCAGTACTTC.